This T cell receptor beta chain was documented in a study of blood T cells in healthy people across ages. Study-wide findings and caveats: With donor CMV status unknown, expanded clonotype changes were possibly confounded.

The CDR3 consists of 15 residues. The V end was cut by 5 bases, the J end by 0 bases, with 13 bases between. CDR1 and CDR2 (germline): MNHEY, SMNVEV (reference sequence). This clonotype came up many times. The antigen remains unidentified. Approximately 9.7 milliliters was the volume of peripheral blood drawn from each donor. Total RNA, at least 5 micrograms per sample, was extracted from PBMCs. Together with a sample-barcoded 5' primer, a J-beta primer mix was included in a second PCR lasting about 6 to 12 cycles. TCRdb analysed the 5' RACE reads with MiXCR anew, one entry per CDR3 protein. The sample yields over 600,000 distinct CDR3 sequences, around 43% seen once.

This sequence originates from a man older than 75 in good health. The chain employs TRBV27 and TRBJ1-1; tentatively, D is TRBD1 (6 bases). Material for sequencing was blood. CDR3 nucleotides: TGTGCCAGCAGTAGGCTTGGACAGATGAACACTGAAGCTTTCTTT. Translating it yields CASSRLGQMNTEAFF.